Below are 31 T cell receptor beta chains sequenced from a single sample in a study of cytomegalovirus exposure and HLA in healthy donors listed by TCRdb under 2017. Receptors were amplified or captured by the immunoSEQ multiplex PCR assay. TCRdb provides this immuneACCESS table in a form limited to in-frame rearrangements. Some clones are lacking; in checked studies, under half of them reflect an unresolved V gene, and why the rest are absent is not known. This sample has roughly 65,000 clones in its table, and approximately 94% of those were observed once. 4.4% of the sample comes from the top ten. Sequenced material: PBMCs. The receptors here all came from a man between 18 and 29 years old in good health and CMV-seropositive.

The rearrangement uses TRBV2 and TRBJ1-5; D gene unclear. This CDR3 contains 14 residues. Germline lookup yields CDR1 SNHLY and CDR2 FYNNEI. V dropped 3 bases and J dropped 0 bases, with 6 bases sitting between them. Here the CDR3 DNA reads TGTGCCAGCAGTGACAGTTATAGCAATCAGCCCCAGCATTTT. Protein product: CASSDSYSNQPQHF.

This chain connects TRBV7-6 to TRBJ2-5; no reliable D call. The CDR3 spans 14 residues. The germline V and J ends were trimmed by 0 bases and 2 bases, with 7 bases remaining between them. Germline V gene lookup returns CDR1 SGHVS and CDR2 FNYEAQ. CDR3 sequence reads: CASSLAPLQETQYF. The DNA of the CDR3 is TGTGCCAGCAGCTTAGCTCCCCTTCAAGAGACCCAGTACTTC. The whole variable domain, filled in from reference TRBV7-6 and TRBJ2-5, reads GAGVSQSPRYKVTKRGQDVALRCDPISGHVSLYWYRQALGQGPEFLTYFNYEAQQDKSGLPNDRFSAERPEGSISTLTIQRTEQRDSAMYRCASSLAPLQETQYFGPGTRLLVL.

V and J are TRBV28 and TRBJ2-7; 10 bases match TRBD2. The V and J ends lost 6 bases and 4 bases, in that order; junction bases with no gene match: 6. Germline V gene sequence: CDR1 MDHEN, CDR2 SYDVKM. The CDR3 extends over 14 amino acids. CDR3 protein: CASSEREGRYEQYF. The CDR3 DNA follows: TGTGCCAGCAGCGAGCGGGAGGGCCGGTACGAGCAGTACTTC.

This chain links TRBV5-6 with TRBJ2-1; D uncertain. CDR1 and CDR2 (germline): SGHDT, YYEEEE. The CDR3 sequence is 13 residues long. Trimming cost V 0 bases and J 9 bases, with 10 bases left between them. The CDR3 DNA sequence: TGTGCCAGCAGCTTGGACAGCTGGGCTGAGCAGTTCTTC. Its protein product is CASSLDSWAEQFF.

This clone appeared once. This chain uses TRBV7-6 with TRBJ1-4; D is unresolved. V lost 3 bases and J lost 6, with 14 bases in between. The CDR3 has 15 residues. CDR1 is SGHVS and CDR2 is FNYEAQ in the germline V gene. Here the CDR3 DNA reads TGTGCCAGCAGCTTGGGGAGGAAAGGTTATGAAAAACTGTTTTTT. Encoded protein: CASSLGRKGYEKLFF.

The CDR3 bases are TGCGCCAGCAGCTTGGCCCGGATTAGGAGGGGCGCAGATACGCAGTATTTT. Amino acids: CASSLARIRRGADTQYF. The chain has TRBV5-1 and TRBJ2-3; maybe TRBD2 (6 bases). Trimming took off 0 bases at V and 4 bases at J, with 18 bases between the two ends. The CDR3 runs 17 residues. CDR1 and CDR2 from the germline V gene are SGHRS and YFSETQ.

The J gene is TRBJ2-7, the V gene TRBV7-9, with TRBD1 identical over 11 bases. The CDR3 is made up of 16 amino acids. V lost 4 bases, J lost 2 bases, and 7 bases stayed unmatched. Per the germline V gene, CDR1 is SEHNR and CDR2 is FQNEAQ (reference sequence). In DNA, the CDR3 is TGTGCCAGCAGCTGGACAGGGGGCGAGAGTCCCTACGAGCAGTACTTC. Translating it yields CASSWTGGESPYEQYF.

This clone was picked up a small number of times. The chain couples TRBV30 to TRBJ1-1; D is unresolved. V lost 3 bases and J lost 0, with 8 bases in between. Germline loops: CDR1 GTSNPN, CDR2 SVGIG (reference sequence). The CDR3 is made up of 13 amino acids. The CDR3 DNA sequence: TGTGCCTGGAGACAACAGATGAACACTGAAGCTTTCTTT. This encodes CAWRQQMNTEAFF.

The chain links TRBV30 to TRBJ2-7, with 12 bases matching TRBD2. Germline V gives CDR1 GTSNPN, CDR2 SVGIG (reference sequence). This CDR3 has 17 amino acids. The V segment lost 2 bases and the J segment 6 bases; nucleotides outside the gene matches: 14. The CDR3 sequence: CAWSKGSTLAGGGEQYF. CDR3 nucleotides: TGTGCCTGGAGTAAGGGCTCTACACTAGCGGGAGGAGGCGAGCAGTACTTC.

This sequence joins TRBV2 and TRBJ1-3; possible D gene TRBD1, 5 bases. The CDR3 is 15 residues long. Germline V gene lookup returns CDR1 SNHLY and CDR2 FYNNEI. The V gene lost 5 bases and the J gene lost 2 bases, with 13 bases spanning the gap. CDR3 loop: CASSRGEDPGNTIYF. CDR3 nucleotides: TGTGCCAGCAGTCGAGGGGAGGATCCTGGAAACACCATATATTTT.

The chain carries TRBV28 and TRBJ2-2; 10 positions agree with TRBD2. Germline V CDR1 and CDR2: MDHEN, SYDVKM. The CDR3 is 17 amino acids. V shed 7 bases and J 0 bases; nucleotides not matched to a gene: 8. CDR3 amino acids: CASMGASGRSNTGELFF. The CDR3 bases are TGTGCCAGCATGGGGGCTAGCGGGAGATCGAACACCGGGGAGCTGTTTTTT. The full variable domain, completed using reference TRBV28 and TRBJ2-2, is DVKVTQSSRYLVKRTGEKVFLECVQDMDHENMFWYRQDPGLGLRLIYFSYDVKMKEKGDIPEGYSVSREKKERFSLILESASTNQTSMYLCASMGASGRSNTGELFFGEGSRLTVL.

The genes are TRBV28 and TRBJ1-5; 9 positions agree with TRBD1. This CDR3 is 15 amino acids long. Per the germline V gene, CDR1 is MDHEN and CDR2 is SYDVKM. Trimming removed 6 bases from V and 1 base from J; junction bases left unmatched: 4. As DNA, the CDR3 is TGTGCCAGCAGCCAGGGACAGGGCAGCAATCAGCCCCAGCATTTT. This codes for CASSQGQGSNQPQHF.

The chain carries TRBV18 and TRBJ2-7; TRBD1 agrees at 9 bases. This CDR3 contains 15 residues. Germline CDR1 KGHSH, CDR2 LQKENI. Trimming cost V 6 bases and J 5 bases; bases outside gene matches: 11. CDR3 amino acids: CASSQGQGLGDEQYF. Here the CDR3 DNA reads TGTGCCAGCTCGCAAGGACAGGGGCTGGGGGACGAGCAGTACTTC. The complete variable domain, with remaining parts taken from reference TRBV18 and TRBJ2-7, reads NAGVMQNPRHLVRRRGQEARLRCSPMKGHSHVYWYRQLPEEGLKFMVYLQKENIIDESGMPKERFSAEFPKEGPSILRIQQVVRGDSAAYFCASSQGQGLGDEQYFGPGTRLTVT.

The chain links TRBV30 to TRBJ2-1; 8 positions agree with TRBD2. CDR1 is GTSNPN and CDR2 is SVGIG in the germline V gene (reference sequence). Trimming at V came to 4 bases and at J to 7 bases, leaving 9 bases not matched to a gene. This CDR3 comprises 14 residues. The DNA of the CDR3 is TGTGCCTGGATTGGGGTAGCGGGAATTAATGAGCAGTTCTTC. Translation gives CAWIGVAGINEQFF.

V gene TRBV10-3 combines with J gene TRBJ2-2; D not certain. CDR1 is ENHRY, CDR2 SYGVKD, per germline. There are 14 residues in the CDR3. Trimming shortened V by 5 bases and J by 2 bases, and 9 bases separated the two germline ends. CDR3: CAISPPLNTGELFF. In nucleotides, the CDR3 is TGTGCCATCAGTCCTCCCCTAAACACCGGGGAGCTGTTTTTT.

The chain joins TRBV5-4 to TRBJ2-3; D ambiguous. V gave up 2 bases and J gave up 0 bases, with 10 bases separating them. CDR1 is SGHNT and CDR2 is YYREEE in the germline V gene (reference sequence). The CDR3 is 15 amino acids. CDR3 coding DNA: TGTGCCAGCAGCTTAACGACACTCAGCACAGATACGCAGTATTTT. It encodes CASSLTTLSTDTQYF. The full variable domain, with the rest looked up from reference TRBV5-4 and TRBJ2-3, is ETGVTQSPTHLIKTRGQQVTLRCSSQSGHNTVSWYQQALGQGPQFIFQYYREEENGRGNFPPRFSGLQFPNYSSELNVNALELDDSALYLCASSLTTLSTDTQYFGPGTRLTVL.

The chain carries TRBV14 and TRBJ1-5; D is ambiguous. Trimming took 4 bases from V and 3 from J, leaving 16 bases between them. This CDR3 has 16 residues. The germline V gene encodes CDR1 SGHDN and CDR2 FVKESK. CDR3 region: CASSPRLGRNNQPQHF. In DNA, the CDR3 is TGTGCCAGCAGCCCCCGCCTGGGGAGAAACAATCAGCCCCAGCATTTT.

V usage is TRBV7-2 and J usage is TRBJ2-4, with 7 positions matching TRBD2. Germline V gene lookup returns CDR1 SGHTA and CDR2 FQGNSA. V lost 2 bases and J lost 0; bases outside the gene matches: 1. This CDR3 has 15 amino acids. The CDR3 DNA follows: TGTGCCAGCAGCTTACTAGCGGTAGCCAAAAACATTCAGTACTTC. It yields the protein CASSLLAVAKNIQYF.

The sample holds one count of this clone. The chain recombines TRBV4-3 with TRBJ1-1; the D is unclear. The CDR3 covers 16 residues. Per the germline V gene, CDR1 is LGHNA and CDR2 is YSLEER. V was trimmed by 4 bases and J by 5 bases, leaving 20 bases between them. CDR3 DNA: TGCGCCAGCAGCCCCTGGGCTTCCCAAACGTCGACTGAAGCTTTCTTT. The encoded protein is CASSPWASQTSTEAFF.

This chain uses TRBV7-9 with TRBJ2-1; perhaps TRBD1 as D (6 bases). CDR1 is SEHNR, CDR2 FQNEAQ, per germline (reference sequence). The V end was cut by 1 base, the J end by 6 bases, with 16 bases between. The CDR3 covers 16 residues. This chain's CDR3 is CASSLGGQGSFNEQFF. The CDR3 region has the DNA TGTGCCAGCAGCTTAGGGGGGCAGGGTTCGTTCAATGAGCAGTTCTTC.

V gene TRBV28 combines with J gene TRBJ2-1; 7 bases fit TRBD2. This CDR3 spans 15 amino acids. Germline loops: CDR1 MDHEN, CDR2 SYDVKM. V was clipped by 5 bases and J by 0 bases; unmatched bases: 4. CDR3 in amino acids: CASSPSGNSYNEQFF. CDR3 in DNA: TGTGCCAGCAGTCCCAGCGGGAACTCCTACAATGAGCAGTTCTTC.

The J gene is TRBJ1-4, the V gene TRBV28, with D maybe TRBD1 (6 bases). Germline V gene sequence: CDR1 MDHEN, CDR2 SYDVKM. The CDR3 totals 13 residues. Trimming cost V 3 bases and J 7 bases, with 9 bases left between them. This CDR3 reads CASSFDRTEKLFF. The CDR3 nucleotides read TGTGCCAGCAGTTTTGACAGGACTGAAAAACTGTTTTTT.

V gene TRBV5-4 combines with J gene TRBJ2-1; TRBD2 agrees at 7 bases. From germline, CDR1 is SGHNT and CDR2 YYREEE (reference sequence). This CDR3 has 14 amino acids. The trim removed 0 bases at V and 7 bases at J, leaving 4 bases unmatched. This chain's CDR3 is CASSLALLANEQFF. For the CDR3, the DNA is TGTGCCAGCAGCTTGGCCTTACTAGCGAATGAGCAGTTCTTC.

This chain uses TRBV2 with TRBJ2-2; TRBD1 matches at 7 bases. V shed 2 bases and J 0 bases; nucleotides not matched to a gene: 6. CDR1 is SNHLY, CDR2 FYNNEI, per germline. The CDR3 length is 17 residues. The CDR3 DNA sequence: TGTGCCAGCAGTGAAAGTGGACAGGAGACGAACACCGGGGAGCTGTTTTTT. Its translation: CASSESGQETNTGELFF.

In its sample, this clone was seen once. The chain uses TRBV4-3 and TRBJ2-1; tentatively, D is TRBD2 (5 bases). The V and J ends lost 0 bases and 1 base respectively, with 13 bases between them. Germline-derived CDR1 and CDR2 are LGHNA and YSLEER. The CDR3 has 17 amino acids. The DNA for the CDR3 is TGCGCCAGCAGCCAAGAGAGGGCCTTTTCATCCTACAATGAGCAGTTCTTC. Amino acid sequence: CASSQERAFSSYNEQFF.

This clone was counted a single time. The chain employs TRBV30 and TRBJ2-4; 7 bases are shared with TRBD1. Per germline, CDR1 GTSNPN and CDR2 SVGIG (reference sequence). The length of the CDR3 is 13 residues. V dropped 2 bases and J dropped 7; count of bases not matched to a gene: 5. The CDR3 DNA follows: TGTGCCTGGAGTTTAAAGGGACAGAACATTCAGTACTTC. Residues: CAWSLKGQNIQYF. Based on the CDR3 plus reference TRBV30 and TRBJ2-4, the full variable domain is SQTIHQWPATLVQPVGSPLSLECTVEGTSNPNLYWYRQAAGRGLQLLFYSVGIGQISSEVPQNLSASRPQDRQFILSSKKLLLSDSGFYLCAWSLKGQNIQYFGAGTRLSVL.

V gene TRBV9 combines with J gene TRBJ2-7; D remains unclear. V lost 3 bases and J 3 bases, leaving 16 bases between the germline ends. The germline CDR1 and CDR2 sequences are SGDLS and YYNGEE. The CDR3 spans 15 residues. The CDR3 DNA reads TGTGCCAGCAGCGGCTCCTCGACTCGATGCTACGAGCAGTACTTC. Amino acids: CASSGSSTRCYEQYF.

The rearrangement links TRBV30 to TRBJ1-2, with D tentatively TRBD1 (5 bases). CDR1 and CDR2 (germline): GTSNPN, SVGIG (reference sequence). CDR3 size: 13 residues. The V end lost 4 bases, the J end lost 6 bases, and 15 bases lay between the germline ends. CDR3 sequence reads: CAWMDTKWDGYTF. The CDR3, as DNA: TGTGCCTGGATGGACACCAAATGGGATGGCTACACCTTC.

The rearrangement links TRBV7-2 to TRBJ2-6; TRBD2 aligns across 7 bases. Germline values: CDR1 SGHTA, CDR2 FQGNSA. The CDR3 consists of 16 residues. V was clipped by 1 base and J by 3 bases; unmatched bases: 3. CDR3 nucleotides: TGTGCCAGCAGCTTAGGGGAGGGTATTGGGGCCAACGTCCTGACTTTC. Its protein is CASSLGEGIGANVLTF.

This sequence joins TRBV27 and TRBJ2-2; the D gene is possibly TRBD2 (6 bases). Germline loops: CDR1 MNHEY, CDR2 SMNVEV (reference sequence). Between the trimmed V and J ends, which lost 2 bases and 5 bases, there was a span of 12 bases. This CDR3 contains 15 residues. CDR3 sequence reads: CASSLRGDFTGELFF. DNA for the CDR3: TGTGCCAGCAGTTTACGAGGGGACTTTACCGGGGAGCTGTTTTTT.

Points on this clone: A junction boundary mismatches the germline segment, possibly from a read error. The rearrangement joins TRBV27 to TRBJ1-4; D gene unclear. Germline V gene lookup returns CDR1 MNHEY and CDR2 SMNVEV (reference sequence). The CDR3 covers 13 residues. The chain's CDR3 is CVSSPRGGPKLFF. The CDR3 coding sequence is TGTGTCAGCAGTCCCCGGGGAGGGCCAAAACTGTTTTTT.